The T cell receptor beta chain described here comes from a study of blood T cell repertoires in COVID-19. In the study overall: The study drew acute and convalescent COVID-19 samples from the United States, Italy and Spain.

Original processing methods: How many nucleated cells were present was estimated from reference gene primer amplification. TCRdb keeps only in-frame clones here, not all; method: immunoSEQ multiplex PCR. That table is the source of V, J and clone size, and D and trimming were worked out from the DNA. The sample holds about 180,000 clones, roughly nine tenths seen once. Germline V gives CDR1 SNHLY, CDR2 FYNNEI. V lost 8 bases and J 9 bases, leaving 19 bases between the germline ends. The CDR3 sequence is 13 residues long. The V gene is TRBV2, the J gene TRBJ2-5; tentative D call: TRBD2 (5 bases). This TCR derives from a man aged 70-80 years with active or convalescent COVID-19. Sequenced material: peripheral blood. The DNA for the CDR3 is TGTGCCAGCCCCAAAGCGGCAGGTTTGGCCCAGTACTTC. Translated, it gives CASPKAAGLAQYF.